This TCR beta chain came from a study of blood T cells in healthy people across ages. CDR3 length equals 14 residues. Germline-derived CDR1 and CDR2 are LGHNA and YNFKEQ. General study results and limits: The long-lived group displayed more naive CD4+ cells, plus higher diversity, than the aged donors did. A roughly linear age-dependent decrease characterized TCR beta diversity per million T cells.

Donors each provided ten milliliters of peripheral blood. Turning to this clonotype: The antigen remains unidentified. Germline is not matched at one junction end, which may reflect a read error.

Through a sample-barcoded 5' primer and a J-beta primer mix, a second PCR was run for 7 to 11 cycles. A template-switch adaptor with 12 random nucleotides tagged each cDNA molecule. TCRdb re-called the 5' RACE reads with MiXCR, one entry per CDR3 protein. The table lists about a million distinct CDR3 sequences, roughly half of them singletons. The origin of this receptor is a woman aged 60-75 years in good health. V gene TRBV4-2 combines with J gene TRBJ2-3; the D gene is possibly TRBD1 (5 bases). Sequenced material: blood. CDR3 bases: TGTGCCAGTAGCCAACCCCGACAGACAGATACGCAGTATTTT. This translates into CASSQPRQTDTQYF.